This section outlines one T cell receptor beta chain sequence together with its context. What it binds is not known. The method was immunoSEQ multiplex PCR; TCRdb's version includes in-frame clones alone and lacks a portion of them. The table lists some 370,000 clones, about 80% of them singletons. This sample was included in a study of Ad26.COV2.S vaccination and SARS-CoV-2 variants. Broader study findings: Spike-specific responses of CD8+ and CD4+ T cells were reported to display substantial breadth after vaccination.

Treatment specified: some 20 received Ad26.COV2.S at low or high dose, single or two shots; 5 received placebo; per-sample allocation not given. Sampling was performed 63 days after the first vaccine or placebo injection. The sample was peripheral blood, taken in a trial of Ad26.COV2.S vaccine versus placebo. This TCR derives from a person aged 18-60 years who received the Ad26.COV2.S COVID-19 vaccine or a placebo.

CDR3 protein: CASSHLFTGGSSGANVLTF. The CDR3 coding sequence is TGCGCCAGCAGCCACTTATTTACAGGGGGCTCCTCTGGGGCCAACGTCCTGACTTTC. The J gene is TRBJ2-6, the V gene TRBV4-3, with 9 positions matching TRBD1. J lost 0 bases, V lost 3 bases, and 9 bases had no gene match. CDR3 length equals 19 residues. Germline CDR1 is LGHNA and CDR2 is YSLEER.